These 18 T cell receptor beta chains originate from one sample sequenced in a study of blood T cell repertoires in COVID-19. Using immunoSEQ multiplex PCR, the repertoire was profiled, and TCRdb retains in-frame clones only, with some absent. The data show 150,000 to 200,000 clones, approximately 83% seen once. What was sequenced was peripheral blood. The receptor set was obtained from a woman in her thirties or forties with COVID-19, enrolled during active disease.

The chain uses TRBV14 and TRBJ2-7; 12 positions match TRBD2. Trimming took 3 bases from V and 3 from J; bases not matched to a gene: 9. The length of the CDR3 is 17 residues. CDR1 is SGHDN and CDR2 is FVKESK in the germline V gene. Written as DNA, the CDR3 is TGTGCCAGCAGCCAGACTAGAGGACTAGCGGGACTCTACGAGCAGTACTTC. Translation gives CASSQTRGLAGLYEQYF.

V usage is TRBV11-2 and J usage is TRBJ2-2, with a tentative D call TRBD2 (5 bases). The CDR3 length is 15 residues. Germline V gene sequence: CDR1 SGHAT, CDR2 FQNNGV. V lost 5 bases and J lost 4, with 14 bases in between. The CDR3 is CASSPGILGTGELFF. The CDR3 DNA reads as TGTGCCAGCAGCCCCGGGATCCTGGGCACCGGGGAGCTGTTTTTT. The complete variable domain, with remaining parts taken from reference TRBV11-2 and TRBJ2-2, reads EAGVAQSPRYKIIEKRQSVAFWCNPISGHATLYWYQQILGQGPKLLIQFQNNGVVDDSQLPKDRFSAERLKGVDSTLKIQPAKLEDSAVYLCASSPGILGTGELFFGEGSRLTVL.

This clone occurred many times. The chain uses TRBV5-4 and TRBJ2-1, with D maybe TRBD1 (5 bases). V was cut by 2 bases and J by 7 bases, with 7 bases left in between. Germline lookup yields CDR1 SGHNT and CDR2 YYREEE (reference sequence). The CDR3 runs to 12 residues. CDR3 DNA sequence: TGTGCCAGCAGCTTACAGGAGAATGAGCAGTTCTTC. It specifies CASSLQENEQFF.

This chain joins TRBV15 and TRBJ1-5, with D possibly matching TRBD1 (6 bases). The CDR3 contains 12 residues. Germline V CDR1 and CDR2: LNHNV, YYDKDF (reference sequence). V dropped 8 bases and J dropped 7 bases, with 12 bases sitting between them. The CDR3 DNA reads TGTGCCACCGCTACAGGGAACCAGCCCCAGCATTTT. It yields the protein CATATGNQPQHF.

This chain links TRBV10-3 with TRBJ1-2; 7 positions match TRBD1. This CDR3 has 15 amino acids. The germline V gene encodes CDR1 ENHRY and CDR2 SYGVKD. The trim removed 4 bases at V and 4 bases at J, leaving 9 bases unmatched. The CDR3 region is CAISGQQGPGYGYTF. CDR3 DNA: TGTGCCATCAGTGGACAACAGGGGCCGGGCTATGGCTACACCTTC.

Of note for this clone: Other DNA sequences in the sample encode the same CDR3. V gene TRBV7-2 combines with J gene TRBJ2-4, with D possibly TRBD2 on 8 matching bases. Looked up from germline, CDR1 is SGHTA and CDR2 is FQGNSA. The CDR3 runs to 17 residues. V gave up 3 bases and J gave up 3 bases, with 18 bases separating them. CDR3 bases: TGTGCCAGCAGCTTCGGACTAGCAGGGGGAGGCAAAAACATTCAGTACTTC. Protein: CASSFGLAGGGKNIQYF.

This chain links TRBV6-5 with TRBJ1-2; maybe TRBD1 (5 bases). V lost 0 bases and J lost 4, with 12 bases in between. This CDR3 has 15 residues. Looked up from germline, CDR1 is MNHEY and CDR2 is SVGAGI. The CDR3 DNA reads TGTGCCAGCAGTTACTCAGGGGAGGGATCCTATGGCTACACCTTC. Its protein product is CASSYSGEGSYGYTF.

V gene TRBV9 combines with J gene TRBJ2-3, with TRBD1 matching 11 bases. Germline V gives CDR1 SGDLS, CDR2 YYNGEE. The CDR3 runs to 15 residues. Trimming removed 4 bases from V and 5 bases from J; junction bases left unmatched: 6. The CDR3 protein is CASSPEGQGVDTQYF. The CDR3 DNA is TGTGCCAGCAGCCCCGAGGGACAGGGGGTAGATACGCAGTATTTT. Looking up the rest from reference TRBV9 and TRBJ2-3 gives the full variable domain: DSGVTQTPKHLITATGQRVTLRCSPRSGDLSVYWYQQSLDQGLQFLIQYYNGEERAKGNILERFSAQQFPDLHSELNLSSLELGDSALYFCASSPEGQGVDTQYFGPGTRLTVL.

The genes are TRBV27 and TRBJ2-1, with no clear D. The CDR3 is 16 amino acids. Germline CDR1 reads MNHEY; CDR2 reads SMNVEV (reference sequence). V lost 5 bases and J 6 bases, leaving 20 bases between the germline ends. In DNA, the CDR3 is TGTGCCAGCAGTCCCCGAGGAAACCTGTTTCTCAATGAGCAGTTCTTC. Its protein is CASSPRGNLFLNEQFF.

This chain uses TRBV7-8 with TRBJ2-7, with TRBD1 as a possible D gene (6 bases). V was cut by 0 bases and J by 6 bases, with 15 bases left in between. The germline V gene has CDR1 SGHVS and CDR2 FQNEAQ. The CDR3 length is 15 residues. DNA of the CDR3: TGTGCCAGCAGCTTAGCCCACAGGGTGGGCGGCGAGCAGTACTTC. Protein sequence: CASSLAHRVGGEQYF.

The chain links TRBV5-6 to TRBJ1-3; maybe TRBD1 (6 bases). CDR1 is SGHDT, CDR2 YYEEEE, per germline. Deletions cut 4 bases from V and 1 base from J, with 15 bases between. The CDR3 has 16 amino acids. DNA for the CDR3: TGTGCCAGCAGCGTAACAGGGCATCTTTCTGGAAACACCATATATTTT. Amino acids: CASSVTGHLSGNTIYF.

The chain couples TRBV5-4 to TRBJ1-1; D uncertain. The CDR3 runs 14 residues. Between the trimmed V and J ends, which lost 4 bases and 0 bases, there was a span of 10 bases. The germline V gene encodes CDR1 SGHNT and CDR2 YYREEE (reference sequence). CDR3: CASSRGGMNTEAFF. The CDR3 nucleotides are TGTGCCAGCAGCCGGGGTGGGATGAACACTGAAGCTTTCTTT.

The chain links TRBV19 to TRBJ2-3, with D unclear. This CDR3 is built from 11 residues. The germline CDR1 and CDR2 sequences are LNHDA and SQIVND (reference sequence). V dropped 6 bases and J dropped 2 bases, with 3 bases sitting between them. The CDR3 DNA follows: TGTGCCAGTAGCGTCACAGATACGCAGTATTTT. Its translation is CASSVTDTQYF.

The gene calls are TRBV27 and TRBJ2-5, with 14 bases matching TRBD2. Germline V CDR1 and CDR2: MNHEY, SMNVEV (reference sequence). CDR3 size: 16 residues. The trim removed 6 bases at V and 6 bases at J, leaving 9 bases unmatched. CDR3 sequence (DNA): TGTGCCAGCAGCCCGACTAGCGGGAGGGCCGCGAAGACCCAGTACTTC. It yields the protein CASSPTSGRAAKTQYF.

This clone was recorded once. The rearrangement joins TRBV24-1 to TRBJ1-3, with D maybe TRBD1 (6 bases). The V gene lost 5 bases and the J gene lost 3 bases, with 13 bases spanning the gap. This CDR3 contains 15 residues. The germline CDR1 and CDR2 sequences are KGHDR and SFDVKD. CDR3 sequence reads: CATSVGTGFGNTIYF. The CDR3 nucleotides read TGTGCCACCAGTGTCGGCACAGGGTTTGGAAACACCATATATTTT.

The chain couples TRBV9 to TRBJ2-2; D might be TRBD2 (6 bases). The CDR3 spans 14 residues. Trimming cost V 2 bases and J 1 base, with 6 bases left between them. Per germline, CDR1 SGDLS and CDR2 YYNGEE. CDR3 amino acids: CASSVSGNTGELFF. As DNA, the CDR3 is TGTGCCAGCAGCGTTAGCGGGAACACCGGGGAGCTGTTTTTT.

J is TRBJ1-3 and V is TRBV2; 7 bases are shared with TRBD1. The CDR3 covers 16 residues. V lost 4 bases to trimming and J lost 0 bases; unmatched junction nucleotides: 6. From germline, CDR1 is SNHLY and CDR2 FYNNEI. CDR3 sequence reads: CASSALSGGSGNTIYF. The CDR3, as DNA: TGTGCCAGCAGTGCTTTGTCAGGGGGCTCTGGAAACACCATATATTTT.

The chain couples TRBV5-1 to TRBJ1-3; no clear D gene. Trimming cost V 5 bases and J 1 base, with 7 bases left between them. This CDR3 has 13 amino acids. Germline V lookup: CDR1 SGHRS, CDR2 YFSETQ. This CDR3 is CASSSGSGNTIYF. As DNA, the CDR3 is TGCGCCAGCAGTTCGGGATCTGGAAACACCATATATTTT.